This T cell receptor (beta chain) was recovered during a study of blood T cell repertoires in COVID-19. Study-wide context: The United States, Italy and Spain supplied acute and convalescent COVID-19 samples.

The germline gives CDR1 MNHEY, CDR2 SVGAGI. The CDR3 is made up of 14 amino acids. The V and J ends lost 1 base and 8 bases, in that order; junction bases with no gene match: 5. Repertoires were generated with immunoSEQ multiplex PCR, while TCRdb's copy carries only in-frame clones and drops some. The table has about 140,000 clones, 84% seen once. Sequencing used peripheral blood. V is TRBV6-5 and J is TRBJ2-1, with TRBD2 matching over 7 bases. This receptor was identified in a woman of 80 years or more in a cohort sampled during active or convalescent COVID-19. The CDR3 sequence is CASSYFRGGHEQFF. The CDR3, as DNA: TGTGCCAGCAGTTACTTCCGGGGAGGGCATGAGCAGTTCTTC.